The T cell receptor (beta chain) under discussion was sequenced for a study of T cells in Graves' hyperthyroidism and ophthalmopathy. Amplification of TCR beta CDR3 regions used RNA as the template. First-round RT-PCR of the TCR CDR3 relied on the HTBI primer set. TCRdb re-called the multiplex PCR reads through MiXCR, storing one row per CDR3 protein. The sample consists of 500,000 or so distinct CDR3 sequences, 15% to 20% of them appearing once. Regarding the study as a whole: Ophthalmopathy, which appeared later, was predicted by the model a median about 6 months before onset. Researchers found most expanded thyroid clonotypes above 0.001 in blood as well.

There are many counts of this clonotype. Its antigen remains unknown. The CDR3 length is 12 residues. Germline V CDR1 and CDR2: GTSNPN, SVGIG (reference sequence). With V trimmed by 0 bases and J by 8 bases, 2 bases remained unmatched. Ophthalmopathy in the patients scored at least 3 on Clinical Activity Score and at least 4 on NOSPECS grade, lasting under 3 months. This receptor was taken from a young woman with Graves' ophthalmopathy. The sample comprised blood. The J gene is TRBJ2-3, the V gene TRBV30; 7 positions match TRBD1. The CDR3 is CAWSVQGITQYF. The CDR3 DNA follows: TGTGCCTGGAGTGTACAGGGGATTACGCAGTATTTT.